The TCR beta chain described here comes from a study of identical twins. Overall study findings and caveats: Twin pairs had excess sharing that was weaker in beta out-of-frame sequences. Insertions were fewer in abundant cord blood beta clonotypes, whereas memory repertoires showed none of this pattern.

A single record per CDR3 protein comes from TCRdb applying MiXCR to the 5' RACE reads. The profile shows some 440,000 distinct CDR3 sequences, 20% to 25% of them singletons. This clonotype appeared a few times. Its antigen is unknown. This sample also appeared in a second study, on T cells expressing NK-cell markers.

The receptor was isolated from a woman aged 18 to 35 in good health. Sequenced: CD4+ T cells sorted from blood.

CDR3 residues: CASIGTSGVNEQFF. The CDR3 region has the DNA TGTGCCAGCATCGGGACTAGCGGGGTCAATGAGCAGTTCTTC. J is TRBJ2-1 and V is TRBV12-3 or TRBV12-4; 13 bases match TRBD2. CDR3 size: 14 residues. V trimming: 7 bases; J trimming: 6 bases; junction bases outside the gene matches: 3.